Listed below are T cell receptor beta chains from one sample, sequenced in a study of PD-1 blockade in mismatch repair-deficient tumors. The method was immunoSEQ multiplex PCR; TCRdb's version includes in-frame clones alone and lacks a portion of them. The sample shows 76,000 or so clones, more than 80% of them seen only once. The material was peripheral blood, obtained 44 weeks after starting pembrolizumab. The receptors come from an adult with mismatch repair-deficient cancer. Each CDR3 is given with its conserved first and last residue. A D gene is named only where the DNA matches it firmly.

D: .; V: TRBV28; J: TRBJ2-3; CDR3: CASSLREHIQYF
D: TRBD1; V: TRBV6-5; J: TRBJ2-7; CDR3: CASNKDRGSSYEQYF
D: .; V: TRBV6-5; J: TRBJ1-1; CDR3: CASSYSGNGDTEAFF
D: TRBD2; V: TRBV5-4; J: TRBJ2-4; CDR3: CASRRSGESAKNIQYF
D: .; V: TRBV7-9; J: TRBJ2-1; CDR3: CASSTTTGWGNEQFF
D: TRBD2; V: TRBV6-5; J: TRBJ2-1; CDR3: CASKTGLAGIMQFF
D: .; V: TRBV7-9; J: TRBJ1-2; CDR3: CASSLARGGYTF
D: .; V: TRBV19; J: TRBJ1-2; CDR3: CASSPGRIYGYTF
D: .; V: TRBV6-5; J: TRBJ2-5; CDR3: CASRTYNKYQETQYF
D: .; V: TRBV29-1; J: TRBJ1-2; CDR3: CSVERGYGYTF
D: .; V: TRBV11-2; J: TRBJ2-1; CDR3: CASSLDRGWSETFSYNEQFF
D: TRBD1; V: TRBV7-2; J: TRBJ2-6; CDR3: CASSPSRDSSGANVLTF
D: .; V: TRBV5-6; J: TRBJ1-5; CDR3: CASSLSPGLRNQPQHF
D: .; V: TRBV28; J: TRBJ1-2; CDR3: CASSPSTAYGYTF
D: .; V: TRBV11-1; J: TRBJ2-3; CDR3: CASSWSTDTQYF
D: TRBD1; V: TRBV27; J: TRBJ1-2; CDR3: CASSFLTNRDRDGYTF
D: TRBD2; V: TRBV11-2; J: TRBJ2-1; CDR3: CASSTTSGEQFF
D: .; V: TRBV29-1; J: TRBJ1-2; CDR3: CSVQRSGGGYGHTF
D: .; V: TRBV9; J: TRBJ2-2; CDR3: CASSVAGRRGGPTGELFF
D: .; V: TRBV7-2; J: TRBJ2-5; CDR3: CASSLSLVSETQYF
D: .; V: TRBV13; J: TRBJ1-1; CDR3: CASSPNLWPMNTEAFF
D: TRBD1; V: TRBV2; J: TRBJ1-4; CDR3: CASRAGGQGNEKLFF
D: .; V: TRBV5-6; J: TRBJ1-2; CDR3: CASSLVRGISSGYTF
D: .; V: TRBV5-5; J: TRBJ2-7; CDR3: CASSLAQSHEQYF
D: .; V: TRBV5-6; J: TRBJ2-7; CDR3: CASSLEIGVYSYEQYF
D: TRBD1; V: TRBV7-2; J: TRBJ2-7; CDR3: CASSSLSSTGDEQYF
D: TRBD2; V: TRBV10-3; J: TRBJ2-1; CDR3: CAISEYREAGGNEQFF
D: TRBD1; V: TRBV7-3; J: TRBJ1-2; CDR3: CASSLRGGHGYTF
D: TRBD2; V: TRBV7-2; J: TRBJ2-4; CDR3: CASSRLAGENIQYF
D: .; V: TRBV12-5; J: TRBJ2-6; CDR3: CASGLVLLALTSGANVLTF
D: .; V: TRBV4-1; J: TRBJ2-1; CDR3: CASSQGATGDYNEQFF
D: .; V: TRBV19; J: TRBJ2-3; CDR3: CASSTLRGSTDTQYF
D: .; V: TRBV9; J: TRBJ2-2; CDR3: CASSVGVLGAGELFF
D: .; V: TRBV30; J: TRBJ1-5; CDR3: CAWSVLAGNQPQHF
D: TRBD2; V: TRBV11-2; J: TRBJ2-2; CDR3: CASSLASGRMGNTGELFF
D: .; V: TRBV4-1; J: TRBJ2-7; CDR3: CASSQVNRGYEQYF
D: .; V: TRBV10-3; J: TRBJ2-5; CDR3: CAISRGSQETQYF
D: .; V: TRBV15; J: TRBJ2-1; CDR3: CATSSLNSNEQFF
D: TRBD2; V: TRBV5-8; J: TRBJ2-3; CDR3: CASSPGTSGTDTQYF
D: TRBD2; V: TRBV5-8; J: TRBJ2-1; CDR3: CASSLASGSYNEQFF
D: .; V: TRBV11-1; J: TRBJ2-7; CDR3: CASSTSYEQYF
D: .; V: TRBV5-1; J: TRBJ2-5; CDR3: CASSPGTAEETQYF
D: .; V: TRBV2; J: TRBJ1-2; CDR3: CATSDRHYGYTF
D: .; V: TRBV7-2; J: TRBJ1-3; CDR3: CASSLSTGAGNTIYF
D: .; V: TRBV5-1; J: TRBJ2-5; CDR3: CASSLTPQETQYF
D: TRBD1; V: TRBV9; J: TRBJ1-4; CDR3: CASSQMTGAGGNEKLFF
D: .; V: TRBV7-9; J: TRBJ2-7; CDR3: CASSFGGAYEQYF
D: .; V: TRBV6-5; J: TRBJ2-1; CDR3: CASSYSSLVTAYEQFF
D: .; V: TRBV6-6; J: TRBJ1-1; CDR3: CASTEGVRDSEAFF
D: TRBD2; V: TRBV5-1; J: TRBJ2-5; CDR3: CASSREEGTKTQYF
D: TRBD1; V: TRBV29-1; J: TRBJ1-1; CDR3: CSVGTGGNTEAFF
D: TRBD2; V: TRBV5-4; J: TRBJ2-2; CDR3: CASSTAGGRGTGELFF
D: .; V: TRBV4-1; J: TRBJ1-5; CDR3: CASSQAQHQPQHF